This T cell receptor beta chain was obtained from a study of identifying expanded T cells in peripheral blood. The CDR3 extends over 10 amino acids. Germline V lookup: CDR1 SGHNT, CDR2 YENEEA. V gave up 6 bases and J gave up 4 bases, with 4 bases separating them. The table came from immunoSEQ multiplex PCR; TCRdb's copy has only in-frame clones and leaves some out. This sample has roughly 100,000 clones, with roughly nine tenths found just once. This clonotype was obtained from a person between 18 and 75 years old in good health. The rearrangement joins TRBV11-3 to TRBJ2-7; D unclear. The sample consisted of blood. The CDR3: CASSVYEQYF. The CDR3 DNA sequence: TGTGCCAGCAGTGTATACGAGCAGTACTTC.